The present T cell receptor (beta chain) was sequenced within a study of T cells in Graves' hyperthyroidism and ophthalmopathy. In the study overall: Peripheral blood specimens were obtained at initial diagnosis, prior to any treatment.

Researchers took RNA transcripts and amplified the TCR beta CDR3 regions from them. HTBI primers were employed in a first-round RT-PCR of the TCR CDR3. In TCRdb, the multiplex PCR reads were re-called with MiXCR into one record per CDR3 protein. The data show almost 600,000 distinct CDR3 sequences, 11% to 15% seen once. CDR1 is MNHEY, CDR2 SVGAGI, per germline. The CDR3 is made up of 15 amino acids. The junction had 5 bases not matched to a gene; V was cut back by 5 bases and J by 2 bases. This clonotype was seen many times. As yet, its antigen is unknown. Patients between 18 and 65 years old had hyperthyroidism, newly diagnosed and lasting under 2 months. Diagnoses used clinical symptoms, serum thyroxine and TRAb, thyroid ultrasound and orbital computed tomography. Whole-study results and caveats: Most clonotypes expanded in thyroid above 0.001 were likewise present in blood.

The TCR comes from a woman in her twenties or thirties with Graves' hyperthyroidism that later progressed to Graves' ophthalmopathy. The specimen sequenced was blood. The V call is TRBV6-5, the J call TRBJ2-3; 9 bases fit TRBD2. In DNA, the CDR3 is TGTGCCAGCAGTCCGCGGGGGGGCGACACAGATACGCAGTATTTT. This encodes CASSPRGGDTDTQYF.